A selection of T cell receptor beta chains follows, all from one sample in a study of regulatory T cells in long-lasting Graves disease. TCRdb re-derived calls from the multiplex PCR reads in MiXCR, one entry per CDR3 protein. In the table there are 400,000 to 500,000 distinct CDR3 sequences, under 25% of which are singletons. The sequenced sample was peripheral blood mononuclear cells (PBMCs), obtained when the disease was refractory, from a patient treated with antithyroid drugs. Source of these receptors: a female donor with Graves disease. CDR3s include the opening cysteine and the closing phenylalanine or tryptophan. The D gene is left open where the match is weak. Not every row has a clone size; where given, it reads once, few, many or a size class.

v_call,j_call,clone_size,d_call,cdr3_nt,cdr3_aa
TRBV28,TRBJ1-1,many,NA,TGTGCCAGCAGTTTATCGACGGATCAGAACACTGAAGCTTTCTTT,CASSLSTDQNTEAFF
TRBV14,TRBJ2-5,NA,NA,TGTGCCAGCAGCCAAGTCGGACTTCGGGGGGAGACCCAGTACTTC,CASSQVGLRGETQYF
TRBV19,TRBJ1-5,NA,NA,TGTGCCAGTAACGCAGGGTGGGATCAGCCCCAGCATTTT,CASNAGWDQPQHF
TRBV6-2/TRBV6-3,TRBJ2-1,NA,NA,TGTGCCAGCACCTTTGGGTATGAGCAGTTCTTC,CASTFGYEQFF
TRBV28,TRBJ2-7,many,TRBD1,TGTGCCAGCAGATCTCGACAGGGGGTGGACGAGCAGTACTTC,CASRSRQGVDEQYF
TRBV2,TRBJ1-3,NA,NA,TGTGCCAGCAGTGAAGTGAGGTCGCCTGGAAACACCATATATTTT,CASSEVRSPGNTIYF
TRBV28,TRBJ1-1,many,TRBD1,TGTGCCAGCAAAACCGGACAGGAGTACACTGAAGCTTTCTTT,CASKTGQEYTEAFF
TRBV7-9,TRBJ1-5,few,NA,TGTGCCAGCAGCTTAGGCGGGACACGGGGCAATCTCAATCAGCCCCAGCATTTT,CASSLGGTRGNLNQPQHF
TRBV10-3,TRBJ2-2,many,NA,TGTGCCATCAGTTCCGCCTTAGACACCGGGGAGCTGTTTTTT,CAISSALDTGELFF
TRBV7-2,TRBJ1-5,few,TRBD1,TGTGCCAGCAGCGAAGACAGGGCTCGGCCCCAGCATTTT,CASSEDRARPQHF
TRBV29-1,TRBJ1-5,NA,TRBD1,TGCAACGTGGGACAGGGCAGGGGGCCCCAGCATTTT,CNVGQGRGPQHF
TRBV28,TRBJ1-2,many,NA,TGTGCCAGCAGTTTATTCCCGCAGTTTGGGGGCGGCTACACCTTC,CASSLFPQFGGGYTF
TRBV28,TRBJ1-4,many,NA,TGTGCCAGCAGTCCTCGGATATCTTCAAGTAATGAAAAACTGTTTTTT,CASSPRISSSNEKLFF
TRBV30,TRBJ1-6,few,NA,TGTGCCTGGAGTGTCGGTCCCGATTTCTCCTATAATTCACCCCTCCACTTT,CAWSVGPDFSYNSPLHF
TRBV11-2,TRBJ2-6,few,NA,TGTGCCAGCAGCTTAGAGGGGCCAGCTGGGGCCAACGTCCTGACTTTC,CASSLEGPAGANVLTF
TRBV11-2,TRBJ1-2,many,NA,TGTGCCAGCAGCTTAGATCGGGAAACGGGCTACACCTTC,CASSLDRETGYTF
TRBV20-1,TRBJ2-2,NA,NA,TGCAGTGCTAGAGATGAGGAGGCCACCGGGGAGCTGTTTTTT,CSARDEEATGELFF
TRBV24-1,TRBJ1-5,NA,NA,TGTGCCACAGGAGACAGGACGCCCTCCTATCAGCCCCAGCATTTT,CATGDRTPSYQPQHF
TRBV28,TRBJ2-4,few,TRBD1,TGTGCCAGCAGTCAAGATACAGGGGGAATCATTCAGTACTTC,CASSQDTGGIIQYF
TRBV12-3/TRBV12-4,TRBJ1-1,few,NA,TGTGCCAGCAGTTGGGGTGAAGCTTTCTTT,CASSWGEAFF
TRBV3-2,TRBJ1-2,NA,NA,TGTGCCAGCAGCCGGTTGCATTACTATGGCTACACCTTC,CASSRLHYYGYTF
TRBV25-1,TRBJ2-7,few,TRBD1,TGTGCCAGTCGACAGGGGAAGTACGAGCAGTACTTC,CASRQGKYEQYF
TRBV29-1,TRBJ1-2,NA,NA,TGCAGCGTTGTGTTAGTGACAAACTATGGCTACACCTTC,CSVVLVTNYGYTF
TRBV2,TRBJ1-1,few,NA,TGTGCCAGCAGTGAGCAGGGCGGAACAGACACTGGAGCTTTCTTT,CASSEQGGTDTGAFF
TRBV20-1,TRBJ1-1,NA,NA,TGCAGTGCTAGAGTATCCCCGGGCCCTGAAGCTTTCTTT,CSARVSPGPEAFF
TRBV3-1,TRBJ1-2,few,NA,TGTGCCAGCAGCCTCGTGCGGGGAGCAATACGCTATGGCTACACCTTC,CASSLVRGAIRYGYTF
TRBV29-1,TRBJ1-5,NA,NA,TGCAGCGTTGAAGCCCGGAGGGAGTGTCAGCCCCAGCATTTT,CSVEARRECQPQHF
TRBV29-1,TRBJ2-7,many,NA,TGCAGCGTGAATTATGCTGGGAAGTCCAACGAGCAGTACTTC,CSVNYAGKSNEQYF
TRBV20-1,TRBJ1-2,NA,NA,TGCAGTGCCCAGGTAGCTAACTATGGCTACACCTTC,CSAQVANYGYTF
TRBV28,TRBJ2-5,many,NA,TGTGCCAGCAGCCCGGGGGGCAGGGAGACCCAGTACTTC,CASSPGGRETQYF
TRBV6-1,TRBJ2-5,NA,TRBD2,TGTGCCAGCAGTCGCAGGACTAGCGGGAGGATCGAGACCCAGTACTTC,CASSRRTSGRIETQYF
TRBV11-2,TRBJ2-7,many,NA,TGTGCCAGCAGCTTAGAGGGCGATTACGAGCAGTACTTC,CASSLEGDYEQYF
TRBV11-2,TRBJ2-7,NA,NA,TGTGCCAGCAGCTTAAGTTCAGGGCCAACCTACGAGCAGTACTTC,CASSLSSGPTYEQYF
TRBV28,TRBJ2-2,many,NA,TGTGCCAGCAGACTATCTTTATTCACCGGGGAGCTGTTTTTT,CASRLSLFTGELFF
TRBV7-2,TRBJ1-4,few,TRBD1,TGTGCCAGCAGCTGGCGACGGGACAGACTAAATGAAAAACTGTTTTTT,CASSWRRDRLNEKLFF
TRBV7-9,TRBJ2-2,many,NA,TGTGCCAGCGGGACTTCGGGGCCCACCGGGGAGCTGTTTTTT,CASGTSGPTGELFF
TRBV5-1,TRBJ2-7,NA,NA,TGCGCCAGCAGCTTGGAGACAGGAGAGCAGTACTTC,CASSLETGEQYF
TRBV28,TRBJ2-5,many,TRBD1,TGTGCCAGCAGTTTATGGTCCAGGGGGCGTGATCAAGAGACCCAGTACTTC,CASSLWSRGRDQETQYF
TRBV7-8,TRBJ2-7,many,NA,TGTGCCAGCAGCTCCAGTCGGAGGGGAGCCTCCTACGAGCAGTACTTC,CASSSSRRGASYEQYF
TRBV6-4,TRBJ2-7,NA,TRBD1,TGTGCCAGCAGGACCGGGACAGGGATCCCCGAGCAGTACTTC,CASRTGTGIPEQYF
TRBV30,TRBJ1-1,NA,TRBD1,TGTGCCTGGAGGAGACAGGGATACACTGAAGCTTTCTTT,CAWRRQGYTEAFF
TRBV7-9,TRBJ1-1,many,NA,TGTGCCAGCAGCCCCCAGGCAGGGACTGAAGCTTTCTTT,CASSPQAGTEAFF